The rows below give T cell receptor beta chains drawn from one sample of a study of shared clonotypes between healthy human individuals. Clones were read by immunoSEQ multiplex PCR, and TCRdb kept only the in-frame ones, dropping some. This repertoire shows roughly 2.2 million clones, around 90% found once; its top ten account for more than 0.35%. Sample: naive CD4+ T cells from PBMCs. The receptor source for this set is a young man in good health. Some clones in this sample may be carry-over from other donors' samples. The CDR3 runs from the conserved cysteine through the conserved F or W. D genes are given only for firm matches. A row's size may be missing; if present it is once, few, many or a size class.

>TRBJ2-5|TRBV14|-|-
CASSHRLGRTQETQYF
TGTGCCAGCAGCCACCGTTTAGGACGTACCCAAGAGACCCAGTACTTC
>TRBJ2-3|TRBV5-1|-|TRBD2
CASSLGGLVTDTQYF
TGCGCCAGCAGCTTGGGGGGACTAGTCACAGATACGCAGTATTTT
>TRBJ1-5|TRBV6-6|-|-
CASSGQQGDSNQPQHF
TGTGCCAGCAGTGGACAACAGGGAGATAGCAATCAGCCCCAGCATTTT
>TRBJ2-3|TRBV10-1|once|TRBD2
CASSPRLASLDTQYF
TGCGCCAGCAGCCCACGACTAGCGAGTCTGGATACGCAGTATTTT
>TRBJ1-1|TRBV18|few|-
CASSLSGIMNTEAFF
TGTGCCAGCTCACTATCGGGGATTATGAACACTGAAGCTTTCTTT
>TRBJ1-4|TRBV5-4|-|TRBD1
CASSTPGGNEKLFF
TGTGCCAGCAGCACCCCAGGGGGGAATGAAAAACTGTTTTTT
>TRBJ2-3|TRBV5-1|-|-
CASSSPEESDTQYF
TGCGCCAGCAGCTCCCCGGAGGAGTCGGATACGCAGTATTTT
>TRBJ2-7|TRBV5-8|-|TRBD1
CASSLEGTGSLEQYF
TGTGCCAGCAGCTTGGAGGGGACAGGGTCGCTCGAGCAGTACTTC
>TRBJ2-1|TRBV9|-|TRBD1
CASSVDQQGAWNEQFF
TGTGCCAGCAGCGTAGATCAACAGGGGGCTTGGAATGAGCAGTTCTTC
>TRBJ2-5|TRBV7-3|-|TRBD2
CASSLGGSKETQYF
TGTGCCAGCAGCTTAGGCGGGAGCAAAGAGACCCAGTACTTC
>TRBJ1-2|TRBV4-1|few|-
CASSQDLISGTGGYTF
TGCGCCAGCAGCCAAGATCTTATATCAGGGACTGGCGGCTACACCTTC
>TRBJ1-2|TRBV28|-|TRBD1
CASSPPDRANGYTF
TGTGCCAGCAGTCCGCCGGACAGGGCGAATGGCTACACCTTC
>TRBJ2-5|TRBV14|-|-
CASSQLGTPKETQYF
TGTGCCAGCAGCCAATTAGGGACTCCTAAAGAGACCCAGTACTTC
>TRBJ2-1|TRBV27|-|-
CASSPFERGDEQFF
TGTGCCAGCAGTCCCTTCGAGAGAGGCGATGAGCAGTTCTTC
>TRBJ2-2|TRBV5-1|-|TRBD1
CATGGGQGDTGELFF
TGCGCCACTGGGGGCGGACAGGGTGACACCGGGGAGCTGTTTTTT
>TRBJ2-7|TRBV5-1|-|TRBD2
CASSPEGGPYEQYF
TGCGCCAGCAGCCCGGAGGGAGGGCCGTACGAGCAGTACTTC
>TRBJ2-5|TRBV19|-|TRBD1
CASSTGQVLQETQYF
TGTGCCAGTAGTACGGGACAGGTACTTCAAGAGACCCAGTACTTC
>TRBJ2-1|TRBV7-9|-|-
CASSFILVTYNEQFF
TGTGCCAGCAGCTTTATACTAGTCACCTACAATGAGCAGTTCTTC
>TRBJ2-2|TRBV6-6|-|TRBD1
CASGTGRSTGELFF
TGTGCCAGCGGGACAGGGAGGAGCACCGGGGAGCTGTTTTTT
>TRBJ2-7|TRBV28|-|TRBD1
CASGRTGAPSALYF
TGTGCCAGCGGGCGAACAGGGGCCCCCTCAGCTTTGTACTTC
>TRBJ2-3|TRBV2|-|TRBD2
CASSDGLAGVTDTQYF
TGTGCCAGCAGCGACGGGCTAGCGGGGGTCACAGATACGCAGTATTTT
>TRBJ2-3|TRBV5-1|-|-
CASSLAEAGDTDTQYF
TGCGCCAGCAGCTTGGCCGAGGCAGGGGATACCGATACGCAGTATTTT
>TRBJ2-7|TRBV11-1|-|-
CASSLRTEPYEQYF
TGTGCCAGCAGCTTACGGACAGAGCCCTACGAGCAGTACTTC
>TRBJ2-2|TRBV30|-|-
CAWGGTGLNTGELFF
TGTGCCTGGGGAGGTACAGGGTTGAACACCGGGGAGCTGTTTTTT
>TRBJ2-7|TRBV9|-|-
CASSASGEEQYF
TGTGCCAGCAGCGCTTCGGGGGAAGAGCAGTACTTC
>TRBJ2-1|TRBV10-3|-|TRBD2
CAISGLAGGDEQFF
TGTGCCATCAGTGGTCTAGCGGGAGGTGATGAGCAGTTCTTC
>TRBJ1-5|TRBV7-3|-|-
CASSPEGNQPQHF
TGTGCCAGCAGCCCCGAGGGCAATCAGCCCCAGCATTTT
>TRBJ1-1|TRBV18|few|-
CASSPPGNTEAFF
TGTGCCAGCTCACCTCCGGGGAACACTGAAGCTTTCTTT
>TRBJ1-1|TRBV30|-|TRBD1
CAWTGTGVGTEAFF
TGTGCCTGGACTGGGACAGGGGTAGGCACTGAAGCTTTCTTT
>TRBJ1-4|TRBV5-6|-|TRBD1
CASSDRDRGDEKLFF
TGTGCCAGCAGCGACCGGGACAGGGGAGATGAAAAACTGTTTTTT
>TRBJ2-5|TRBV9|-|-
CASSPPAQETQYF
TGTGCCAGCAGCCCTCCGGCCCAAGAGACCCAGTACTTC
>TRBJ2-7|TRBV28|-|-
CASTASYEQYF
TGTGCCAGCACCGCTTCCTACGAGCAGTACTTC
>TRBJ1-2|TRBV28|-|-
CASSLQGFYGYTF
TGTGCCAGCAGTCTACAGGGATTCTATGGCTACACCTTC
>TRBJ2-7|TRBV28|-|-
CASSGVKGSEQYF
TGTGCCAGCAGTGGGGTGAAGGGTAGCGAGCAGTACTTC